These 10 T cell receptor beta chains share one sample of origin, sequenced in a study of blood T cell repertoires in COVID-19 (dated by TCRdb to 2018 to 2021). Libraries were prepared through the immunoSEQ multiplex PCR assay. Held by TCRdb, this immuneACCESS table contains in-frame sequences only and omits some clones. Under half of the omission traces to an unresolved V gene where checked; the cause of the rest is unknown. This sample comprises 180,000 or so clones, around 83% of them detected only once. The ten largest clones represent almost 1% of the sample. The sample comprised peripheral blood. The receptor set was obtained from a man aged 18 to 29 with acute or convalescent COVID-19.

V is TRBV5-1 and J is TRBJ2-5; 8 nucleotides line up with TRBD1. The CDR3 runs 14 residues. V shed 4 bases and J 3 bases; nucleotides not matched to a gene: 5. Germline CDR1 is SGHRS and CDR2 is YFSETQ. The CDR3 reads CASSSRTGKETQYF. The CDR3 DNA sequence: TGCGCCAGCAGCAGCCGGACAGGGAAAGAGACCCAGTACTTC.

The genes are TRBV10-2 and TRBJ2-3, with D possibly matching TRBD2 (6 bases). Germline CDR1 WSHSY, CDR2 SAAADI. V was shortened by 2 bases and J by 4 bases, with 7 bases between the two germline ends. CDR3 length: 13 amino acids. The DNA for the CDR3 is TGCGCCAGCAGTGAGGGGACTCCAGATACGCAGTATTTT. It specifies CASSEGTPDTQYF.

The chain has TRBV7-3 and TRBJ2-2; D may be TRBD2 (5 bases). The CDR3 runs to 17 residues. Germline CDR1 SGHTA, CDR2 FQGTGA. Trimming took 5 bases from V and 0 from J, leaving 16 bases between them. This CDR3 is CASSPTRGTANTGELFF. The CDR3 DNA reads TGTGCCAGCAGCCCCACCCGGGGTACGGCGAACACCGGGGAGCTGTTTTTT. Combining the CDR3 with reference TRBV7-3 and TRBJ2-2 gives the whole variable domain GAGVSQTPSNKVTEKGKYVELRCDPISGHTALYWYRQSLGQGPEFLIYFQGTGAADDSGLPNDRFFAVRPEGSVSTLKIQRTERGDSAVYLCASSPTRGTANTGELFFGEGSRLTVL.

The chain recombines TRBV2 with TRBJ2-6; a possible D gene is TRBD1 (6 bases). The germline gives CDR1 SNHLY, CDR2 FYNNEI. The length of the CDR3 is 16 residues. The V and J ends lost 6 bases and 0 bases respectively, with 12 bases between them. In DNA form, the CDR3 reads TGTGCCAGCAGCCCCGACAGGCCCTCTGGGGCCAACGTCCTGACTTTC. Amino acids: CASSPDRPSGANVLTF.

The sample holds one count of this clone. The rearrangement joins TRBV2 to TRBJ1-3; 7 bases match TRBD1. The germline CDR1 and CDR2 sequences are SNHLY and FYNNEI. The CDR3 extends over 17 amino acids. The V segment lost 6 bases and the J segment 0 bases; nucleotides outside the gene matches: 11. The CDR3 sequence: CASRPGDRSYSGNTIYF. The DNA of the CDR3 is TGTGCCAGCAGGCCCGGGGACAGATCATACTCTGGAAACACCATATATTTT.

CDR3 loop: CASSIQENTEAFF. The CDR3 nucleotides are TGTGCCAGCAGTATACAGGAGAACACTGAAGCTTTCTTT. The chain links TRBV12-3 or TRBV12-4 to TRBJ1-1, with a tentative D call TRBD1 (5 bases). V shed 5 bases and J shed 1 base, with 8 bases lying between them. The length of the CDR3 is 13 residues.

The chain employs TRBV19 and TRBJ2-1, with D possibly matching TRBD1 (7 bases). CDR1 LNHDA and CDR2 SQIVND come from the germline V gene (reference sequence). Deletions cut 1 base from V and 4 bases from J, with 11 bases between. This CDR3 comprises 15 residues. The CDR3 reads CASSIGAGGYNEQFF. The CDR3 DNA reads TGTGCCAGTAGTATAGGGGCAGGGGGGTACAATGAGCAGTTCTTC.

This clone was seen only once. This sequence joins TRBV30 and TRBJ2-7, with D perhaps matching TRBD1 (6 bases). Germline V CDR1 and CDR2: GTSNPN, SVGIG (reference sequence). This CDR3 contains 13 residues. V shed 7 bases and J shed 0 bases, with 13 bases lying between them. The CDR3 protein is CAYTQGSSYEQYF. CDR3 coding DNA: TGTGCCTACACACAGGGTAGCTCCTACGAGCAGTACTTC. The variable domain in full, with the rest retrieved from reference TRBV30 and TRBJ2-7, is SQTIHQWPATLVQPVGSPLSLECTVEGTSNPNLYWYRQAAGRGLQLLFYSVGIGQISSEVPQNLSASRPQDRQFILSSKKLLLSDSGFYLCAYTQGSSYEQYFGPGTRLTVT.

The V call is TRBV5-5, the J call TRBJ2-7; a weak D match, TRBD1 (5 bases). The CDR3 extends over 17 amino acids. Trimming removed 2 bases from V and 2 bases from J, with 20 bases in between. Germline loops: CDR1 SGHKS, CDR2 YYEKEE (reference sequence). Here the CDR3 reads CASSFGSGAELAYEQYV. In nucleotides, the CDR3 is TGTGCCAGCAGCTTTGGGTCTGGGGCAGAACTGGCCTACGAGCAGTACGTC.

This clone has just a few counts. This sequence joins TRBV4-1 and TRBJ1-3; tentative D call: TRBD1 (5 bases). The CDR3 totals 13 residues. Germline lookup yields CDR1 MGHRA and CDR2 YSYEKL. Trimming shortened V by 2 bases and J by 10 bases, and 12 bases separated the two germline ends. CDR3 bases: TGCGCCAGCAGCCAACAGGGAATGGCTACCATATATTTT. This gives the protein CASSQQGMATIYF.